This T cell receptor (beta chain) is drawn from a study of HIV-infected patients and healthy controls. All unsorted peripheral T cells were captured because whole blood was used without fractionation. Study-level findings and limits: Mean usage of eight alpha and eight beta V genes differed significantly in HIV-infected patients versus controls.

The junction had 6 bases not matched to a gene; V was cut back by 4 bases and J by 0 bases. The CDR3 covers 15 residues. Germline CDR1 and CDR2: SGHRS and YFSETQ. By sample share, this clonotype is medium-sized. The antigen is unknown. About 550 ng RNA was reverse transcribed with alpha and beta constant-region primers. Alpha and beta chain libraries were made separately by chain-specific third strand synthesis with multiplexing indices. TCRdb reprocessed the 5' RACE reads with MiXCR, giving one entry per CDR3 protein. The sample yields a few thousand distinct CDR3 sequences, more than 8.5% seen once. The sequencing used blood, collected before antiretroviral therapy. This clonotype was obtained from an adult with HIV infection. The chain employs TRBV5-1 and TRBJ2-5, with 7 bases lining up with TRBD1. The CDR3, as DNA: TGCGCCAGCAGCGTGATGGGACAGAACCAAGAGACCCAGTACTTC. It yields the protein CASSVMGQNQETQYF.